This T cell receptor beta chain is drawn from a study of cytotoxic CD8 clonotypes in ibrutinib-treated CLL. Study-level background: Averaging across samples gave approximately 260,000 productive templates and around 90,000 productive rearrangements.

Per the germline V gene, CDR1 is SGDLS and CDR2 is YYNGEE. This CDR3 region has 14 residues. V lost 3 bases and J lost 4, with 12 bases in between. Cryopreserved PBMCs yielded about 2.2 micrograms of genomic DNA for TCR beta libraries. Libraries were prepared by immunoSEQ multiplex PCR; TCRdb keeps only in-frame clonotypes and omits some of them. The table records around 130,000 clones, roughly 80% of them present only once. This sample comprised PBMCs, obtained after 24 months of ibrutinib treatment. This rearrangement joins TRBV9 to TRBJ2-3; D might be TRBD2 (5 bases). This TCR came from a human donor with chronic lymphocytic leukemia. CDR3 amino acids: CASSAFRDSDTQYF. CDR3 sequence (DNA): TGTGCCAGCAGCGCATTCCGGGATTCAGATACGCAGTATTTT.